One sample yielded the 8 T cell receptor beta chains listed below, sequenced in a study of blood T cell repertoires in COVID-19. Sequenced by immunoSEQ multiplex PCR; TCRdb stores in-frame clones only, minus some. The sample shows 250,000 to 300,000 clones, 70% to 90% of them seen only once. Specimen: PBMCs or T cells enriched from blood (not recorded which). The receptors come from a woman aged 50 to 60 who had recovered from COVID-19.

The rearrangement links TRBV11-2 to TRBJ2-1, with 11 nucleotides matching TRBD2. The germline V gene encodes CDR1 SGHAT and CDR2 FQNNGV. Trimming removed 4 bases from V and 4 bases from J; junction bases left unmatched: 3. This CDR3 has 15 amino acids. The CDR3 protein is CASSWGLAEYNEQFF. CDR3 DNA sequence: TGTGCCAGCAGCTGGGGACTAGCGGAGTACAATGAGCAGTTCTTC.

The gene calls are TRBV6-5 and TRBJ1-2; 9 positions match TRBD1. Losses at the gene ends were 0 bases for V and 6 bases for J; bases not matched to a gene: 5. Germline V gene data show CDR1 as MNHEY and CDR2 as SVGAGI. The CDR3 extends over 15 amino acids. CDR3 amino acids: CASSYSPGQGDGYTF. Here the CDR3 DNA reads TGTGCCAGCAGTTACTCGCCGGGACAGGGCGATGGCTACACCTTC.

The chain carries TRBV3-1 (or the pseudogene TRBV3-2) and TRBJ1-5; no firm D call. V was pared by 6 bases and J by 0 bases, with 15 bases between. Germline loops: CDR1 LGHDT, CDR2 YNNKEL (reference sequence). The CDR3 consists of 16 residues. Written as DNA, the CDR3 is TGTGCCAGCAGTCACTCCGGCGGAATTAGCAATCAGCCCCAGCATTTT. It encodes CASSHSGGISNQPQHF.

The chain joins TRBV5-5 to TRBJ1-3, with TRBD1 identical over 7 bases. The V gene end was trimmed by 4 bases and the J gene end by 2 bases; junction bases not matched to a gene: 9. CDR3 length: 16 amino acids. Germline loops: CDR1 SGHKS, CDR2 YYEKEE (reference sequence). CDR3 protein: CASSLRGQEPGNTIYF. In DNA, the CDR3 is TGTGCCAGCAGCCTACGTGGACAGGAACCTGGAAACACCATATATTTT.

This clone was detected a few times. The genes are TRBV5-6 and TRBJ2-2; D is ambiguous. The CDR3 has 15 amino acids. Trimming cost V 2 bases and J 7 bases, with 15 bases left between them. The V gene's germline CDR1 is SGHDT and CDR2 YYEEEE. The CDR3 DNA reads as TGTGCCAGCAGCTTCCCTAACCCGGAGAGCGGGGAGCTGTTTTTT. This codes for CASSFPNPESGELFF.

This chain uses TRBV6-5 with TRBJ2-7; maybe TRBD1 (5 bases). The length of the CDR3 is 14 residues. Between the trimmed V and J ends, which lost 1 base and 1 base, there was a span of 8 bases. Germline CDR1 MNHEY, CDR2 SVGAGI. CDR3 coding DNA: TGTGCCAGCAGTTACTTTGGGGCGTCCTACGAGCAGTACTTC. It codes for CASSYFGASYEQYF.

The genes are TRBV28 and TRBJ1-1; D is unresolved. The CDR3 loop spans 13 amino acids. V lost 7 bases to trimming and J lost 5 bases, with 14 bases between them. CDR1 is MDHEN, CDR2 SYDVKM, per germline. The DNA for the CDR3 is TGTGCCAGCAACCTAAACCGAGGGACTGAAGCTTTCTTT. It specifies CASNLNRGTEAFF.

The chain couples TRBV3-1 (or the pseudogene TRBV3-2) to TRBJ1-1; tentative D call: TRBD1 (6 bases). Between the trimmed V and J ends, which lost 4 bases and 10 bases, there was a span of 22 bases. Germline assignment: CDR1 LGHDT and CDR2 YNNKEL (reference sequence). The CDR3 runs to 15 residues. The CDR3 DNA is TGTGCCAGCAGCCCGCAAGGGGGTTTCAGGCTGGGAGCTTTCTTT. Its translation: CASSPQGGFRLGAFF.